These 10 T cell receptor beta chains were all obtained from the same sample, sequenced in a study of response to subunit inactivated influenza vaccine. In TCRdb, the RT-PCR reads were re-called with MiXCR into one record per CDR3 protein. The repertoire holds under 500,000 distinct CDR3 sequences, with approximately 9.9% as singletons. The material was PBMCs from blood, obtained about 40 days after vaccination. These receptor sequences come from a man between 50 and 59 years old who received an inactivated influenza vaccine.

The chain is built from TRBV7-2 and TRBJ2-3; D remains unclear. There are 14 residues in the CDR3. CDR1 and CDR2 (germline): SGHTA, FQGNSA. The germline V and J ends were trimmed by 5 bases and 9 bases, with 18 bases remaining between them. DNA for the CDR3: TGTGCCAGCAGCCCCCCCCGGGCGGTCGGGACGCAGTATTTT. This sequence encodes CASSPPRAVGTQYF.

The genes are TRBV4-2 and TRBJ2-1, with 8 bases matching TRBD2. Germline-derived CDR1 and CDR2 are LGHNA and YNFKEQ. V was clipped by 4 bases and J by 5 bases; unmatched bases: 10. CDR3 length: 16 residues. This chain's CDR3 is CASSPSASGGHNEQFF. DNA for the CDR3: TGTGCCAGCAGCCCCTCGGCGAGCGGGGGTCACAATGAGCAGTTCTTC.

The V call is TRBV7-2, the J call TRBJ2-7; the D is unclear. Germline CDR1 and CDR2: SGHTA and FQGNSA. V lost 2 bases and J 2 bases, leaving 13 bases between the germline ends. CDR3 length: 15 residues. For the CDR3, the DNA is TGTGCCAGCAGCTTAAGTGGCTACCAAGCCTACGAGCAGTACTTC. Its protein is CASSLSGYQAYEQYF.

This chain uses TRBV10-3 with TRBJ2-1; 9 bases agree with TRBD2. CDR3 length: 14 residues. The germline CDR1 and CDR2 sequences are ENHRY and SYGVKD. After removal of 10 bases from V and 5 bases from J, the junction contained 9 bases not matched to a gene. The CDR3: CANSPAGGNNEQFF. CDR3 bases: TGTGCCAACTCCCCAGCGGGAGGAAACAATGAGCAGTTCTTC.

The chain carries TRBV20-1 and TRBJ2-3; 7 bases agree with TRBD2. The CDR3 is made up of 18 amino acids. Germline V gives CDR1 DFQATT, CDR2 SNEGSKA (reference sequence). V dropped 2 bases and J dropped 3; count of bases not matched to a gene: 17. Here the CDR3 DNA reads TGCAGTGCTAGACCCATTCCCGGCACTAGCGCAACTACAGATACGCAGTATTTT. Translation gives CSARPIPGTSATTDTQYF.

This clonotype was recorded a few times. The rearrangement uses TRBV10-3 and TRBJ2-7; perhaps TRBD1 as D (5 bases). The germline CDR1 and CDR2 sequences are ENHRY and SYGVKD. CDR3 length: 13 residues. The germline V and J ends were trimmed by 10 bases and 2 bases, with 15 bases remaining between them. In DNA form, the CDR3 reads TGTGCCAGCCACCTGGACACCGCCTACGAGCAGTACTTC. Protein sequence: CASHLDTAYEQYF.

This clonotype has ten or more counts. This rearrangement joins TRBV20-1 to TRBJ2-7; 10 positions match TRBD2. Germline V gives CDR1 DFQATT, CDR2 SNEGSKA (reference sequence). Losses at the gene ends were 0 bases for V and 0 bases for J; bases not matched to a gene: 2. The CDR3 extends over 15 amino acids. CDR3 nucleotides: TGCAGTGCTAGAGACCTAGCGGGAGTCTCCTACGAGCAGTACTTC. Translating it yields CSARDLAGVSYEQYF.

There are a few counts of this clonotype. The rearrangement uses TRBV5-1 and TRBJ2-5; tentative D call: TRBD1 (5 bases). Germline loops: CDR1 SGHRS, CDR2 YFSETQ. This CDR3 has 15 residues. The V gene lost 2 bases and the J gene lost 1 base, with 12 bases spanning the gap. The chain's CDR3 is CASSFQGILQETQYF. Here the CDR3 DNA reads TGCGCCAGCAGCTTCCAGGGAATCCTCCAAGAGACCCAGTACTTC.

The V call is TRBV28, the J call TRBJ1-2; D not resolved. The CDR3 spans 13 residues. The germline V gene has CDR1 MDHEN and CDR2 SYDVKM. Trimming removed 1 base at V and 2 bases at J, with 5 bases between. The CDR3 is CASSLYVNYGYTF. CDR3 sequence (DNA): TGTGCCAGCAGTTTATACGTAAACTATGGCTACACCTTC.

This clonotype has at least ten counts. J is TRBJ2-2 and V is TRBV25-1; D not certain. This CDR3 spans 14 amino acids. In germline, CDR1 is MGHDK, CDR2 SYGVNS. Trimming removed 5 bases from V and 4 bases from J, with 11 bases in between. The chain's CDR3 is CASSSAAVTGELFF. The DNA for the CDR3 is TGTGCCAGCAGTTCTGCTGCAGTCACCGGGGAGCTGTTTTTT.